Included here is one TCR beta chain sequence, with context. Its antigen is not known. This CDR3 is 14 amino acids long. Germline V gene lookup returns CDR1 KGHSH and CDR2 LQKENI. V gave up 3 bases and J gave up 8 bases, with 13 bases separating them. Positive magnetic bead selection isolated CD4+ and CD8+ cells, and flow cytometry checked purity. The data are from a study of somatic mutations in cytotoxic T cells in rheumatoid arthritis. Study as a whole: Each patient's diagnosis was followed right away by a blood draw (30 ml EDTA), before any treatment. Findings and caveats of the study: CD8+ T-cell clonality did not differ significantly between rheumatoid arthritis patients and age-matched healthy controls.

Sequencing used immunoSEQ multiplex PCR; TCRdb keeps in-frame clones, though not all of them. The sample holds tens of thousands of clones, over 80% seen once. The chain couples TRBV18 to TRBJ1-4; D gene ambiguous. The receptor's source is an adult with rheumatoid arthritis. Sequencing was done on a sample of CD8+ T cells sorted from blood. DNA of the CDR3: TGTGCCAGCTCACCTAGGGATCACTCGGAAAAACTGTTTTTT. This codes for CASSPRDHSEKLFF.